Below, one TCR beta chain is given with its context. Under the authors' procedure: Reference gene primer amplification gave nucleated cell count estimates. Some clones are missing from TCRdb's copy, which holds only in-frame ones; the method was immunoSEQ multiplex PCR. The D gene and trimming were derived from the DNA, and the V and J assignments and clone size from that table. The sample lists roughly 250,000 clones, about 90% occurring once. This sample is drawn from a study of blood T cell repertoires in COVID-19. Study background: Sites in the United States, Italy and Spain provided acute and convalescent COVID-19 samples. In each case, the material was cDNA or gDNA derived from T cells, B-cell-depleted T cells, or PBMCs.

The participants were between about 18 and 90 years old and came from 24 US areas. This CDR3 has 14 amino acids. The germline gives CDR1 MDHEN, CDR2 SYDVKM. V lost 3 bases and J lost 1, with 10 bases in between. The sample consisted of PBMCs or T cells enriched from blood (not recorded which). This receptor was taken from a human donor in a cohort exposed to, infected with or recovered from COVID-19 (not recorded which). The donor label of this sample is uncertain. V and J are TRBV28 and TRBJ2-7; a possible D gene is TRBD2 (5 bases). CDR3 coding DNA: TGTGCCAGCAGTTTGCAGAGGGCGTCCTACGAGCAGTACTTC. As protein: CASSLQRASYEQYF.